The TCR beta chain described here comes from a study of T cells in localized non-small cell lung cancer. Notes on the study in general: Those with higher blood T cell density had longer overall survival.

A remark on this clone: What it binds is not known.

CDR1 SGHRS and CDR2 YFSETQ come from the germline V gene. V shed 4 bases and J shed 2 bases, with 16 bases lying between them. This CDR3 is built from 16 residues. Clones were sequenced by immunoSEQ multiplex PCR, and TCRdb holds only the in-frame ones, with some missing. This table has about 43,000 clones, about 91% appearing once. This TCR was sampled from a woman aged 40-69 years with stage II lung adenocarcinoma. This rearrangement joins TRBV5-1 to TRBJ1-5; a possible D gene is TRBD1 (6 bases). Sequencing was performed on PBMCs, taken before any cancer treatment. The CDR3 spells CASSPGASAGNQPQHF. The CDR3, as DNA: TGCGCCAGCAGCCCAGGGGCAAGCGCAGGCAATCAGCCCCAGCATTTT.